The source of this T cell receptor beta chain is a study of T cells in Graves' hyperthyroidism and ophthalmopathy. From RNA transcripts, TCR beta CDR3 regions were amplified. TCR CDR3 regions were first amplified by RT-PCR with HTBI primers. In TCRdb, the multiplex PCR reads were re-called with MiXCR into one record per CDR3 protein. The repertoire holds 350,000 to 400,000 distinct CDR3 sequences, with 19% as singletons. The specimen sequenced was blood. The clonotype originates from a woman aged 18 to 35 with Graves' hyperthyroidism.

This CDR3 is CASSKNPSGVYGYTF. The DNA for the CDR3 is TGTGCCAGCAGCAAAAACCCATCCGGGGTATATGGCTACACCTTC. V and J are TRBV6-2 or TRBV6-3 and TRBJ1-2; no clear D. This CDR3 has 15 residues. With 6 bases removed from V and 5 bases from J, the gap between germline ends came to 19 bases. Looked up from germline, CDR1 is MNHEY and CDR2 is SVGEGT.